The 23 T cell receptor beta chains below all came from one sample that was sequenced in a study of blood T cell repertoires in COVID-19. Libraries were prepared by immunoSEQ multiplex PCR; TCRdb keeps only in-frame clonotypes and omits some of them. The sample has around 100,000 clones, 90% to 95% seen once. Sequenced: peripheral blood. The receptors stem from a man aged 45-65 years with acute or convalescent COVID-19.

V is TRBV2 and J is TRBJ1-1, with 8 bases matching TRBD1. CDR1 and CDR2 (germline): SNHLY, FYNNEI. This CDR3 has 14 amino acids. With V trimmed by 5 bases and J by 6 bases, 8 bases remained unmatched. CDR3 bases: TGTGCCAGCAGTAGACAGGGACAGGATTCTGAAGCTTTCTTT. Protein: CASSRQGQDSEAFF.

CDR3 residues: CASSYGTSGSYEQYF. The CDR3, as DNA: TGTGCCAGCAGTTACGGGACTAGCGGGTCCTACGAGCAGTACTTC. The genes are TRBV6-5 and TRBJ2-7; 12 positions match TRBD2. CDR1 MNHEY and CDR2 SVGAGI come from the germline V gene. V shed 2 bases and J 1 base; nucleotides not matched to a gene: 0. This CDR3 is 15 amino acids long.

This clone was detected once. V is TRBV3-1 (or the pseudogene TRBV3-2) and J is TRBJ1-4; 8 bases align to TRBD1. Trimming removed 6 bases from V and 3 bases from J; junction bases left unmatched: 3. The CDR3 sequence is 14 residues long. Germline loops: CDR1 LGHDT, CDR2 YNNKEL (reference sequence). Here the CDR3 DNA reads TGTGCCAGCAGAGACAGGGGTGCTAATGAAAAACTGTTTTTT. Residues: CASRDRGANEKLFF.

The chain links TRBV19 to TRBJ1-2; D is undetermined. The V end was cut by 5 bases, the J end by 4 bases, with 14 bases between. Germline V gene data show CDR1 as LNHDA and CDR2 as SQIVND (reference sequence). The CDR3 totals 14 residues. CDR3: CASSGSLFLYGYTF. CDR3 DNA: TGTGCCAGTAGTGGTTCTCTATTCCTCTATGGCTACACCTTC. Together with reference TRBV19 and TRBJ1-2, the CDR3 gives the full variable domain: DGGITQSPKYLFRKEGQNVTLSCEQNLNHDAMYWYRQDPGQGLRLIYYSQIVNDFQKGDIAEGYSVSREKKESFPLTVTSAQKNPTAFYLCASSGSLFLYGYTFGSGTRLTVV.

The chain combines TRBV3-1 (or the pseudogene TRBV3-2) with TRBJ1-2; D unresolved. The CDR3 runs to 18 residues. Trimming took off 1 base at V and 2 bases at J, with 20 bases between the two ends. CDR1 is LGHDT and CDR2 is YNNKEL in the germline V gene (reference sequence). The CDR3 bases are TGTGCCAGCAGCCAAGGTATTTTTCGGGTGGGTCGGAACTATGGCTACACCTTC. Protein sequence: CASSQGIFRVGRNYGYTF.

The chain is built from TRBV7-9 and TRBJ1-1; D gene ambiguous. The CDR3 has 15 residues. The germline V and J ends were trimmed by 0 bases and 8 bases, with 16 bases remaining between them. Per the germline V gene, CDR1 is SEHNR and CDR2 is FQNEAQ (reference sequence). The CDR3: CASSLAGRENGEAFF. CDR3 coding DNA: TGTGCCAGCAGCTTAGCCGGGCGGGAGAATGGAGAAGCTTTCTTT. Together with reference TRBV7-9 and TRBJ1-1, the CDR3 gives the full variable domain: DTGVSQNPRHKITKRGQNVTFRCDPISEHNRLYWYRQTLGQGPEFLTYFQNEAQLEKSRLLSDRFSAERPKGSFSTLEIQRTEQGDSAMYLCASSLAGRENGEAFFGQGTRLTVV.

This clone was detected once. CDR3 residues: CASSPGTPHEQYF. For the CDR3, the DNA is TGTGCCAGTAGCCCTGGGACACCCCACGAGCAGTACTTC. The chain joins TRBV19 to TRBJ2-7; D may be TRBD1 (6 bases). The germline V gene has CDR1 LNHDA and CDR2 SQIVND (reference sequence). The CDR3 has 13 amino acids. Trimming left V 6 bases short and J 5 bases short, with 14 bases between. The full variable domain, in which reference TRBV19 and TRBJ2-7 provide the parts outside the CDR3, is DGGITQSPKYLFRKEGQNVTLSCEQNLNHDAMYWYRQDPGQGLRLIYYSQIVNDFQKGDIAEGYSVSREKKESFPLTVTSAQKNPTAFYLCASSPGTPHEQYFGPGTRLTVT.

This chain connects TRBV19 to TRBJ2-2; D is perhaps TRBD1 (6 bases). The germline V gene has CDR1 LNHDA and CDR2 SQIVND (reference sequence). This CDR3 region has 16 residues. Trimming took 1 base from V and 5 from J, leaving 14 bases between them. CDR3 sequence: CASSIGGGRRTGELFF. The DNA of the CDR3 is TGTGCCAGTAGTATAGGAGGGGGAAGGAGGACCGGGGAGCTGTTTTTT.

The rearrangement joins TRBV7-8 to TRBJ1-2, with 8 nucleotides matching TRBD1. This CDR3 comprises 16 residues. V lost 4 bases, J lost 6 bases, and 13 bases stayed unmatched. The germline V gene encodes CDR1 SGHVS and CDR2 FQNEAQ. This chain's CDR3 is CASSSGRTGPGDGYTF. The CDR3 DNA sequence: TGTGCCAGCAGCTCCGGCCGGACAGGGCCAGGAGATGGCTACACCTTC.

The gene calls are TRBV4-1 and TRBJ1-2; the D is unclear. CDR3 size: 14 residues. Trimming took off 1 base at V and 0 bases at J, with 6 bases between the two ends. Germline V gene sequence: CDR1 MGHRA, CDR2 YSYEKL. The CDR3 is CASSQVPPNYGYTF. The CDR3 DNA sequence: TGCGCCAGCAGCCAAGTCCCTCCTAACTATGGCTACACCTTC.

CDR3 DNA sequence: TGTGCCAGCAGCCGAGGCGGGGGAGACAATGAGCAGTTCTTC. It specifies CASSRGGGDNEQFF. V is TRBV7-3 and J is TRBJ2-1, with 7 bases fitting TRBD2. CDR1 is SGHTA and CDR2 is FQGTGA in the germline V gene. V lost 5 bases and J lost 5; bases outside the gene matches: 6. This CDR3 comprises 14 residues.

The rearrangement links TRBV5-1 to TRBJ2-5; D is perhaps TRBD1 (5 bases). Trimming took off 4 bases at V and 9 bases at J, with 13 bases between the two ends. Germline-derived CDR1 and CDR2 are SGHRS and YFSETQ. The CDR3 is 12 amino acids. This CDR3 reads CASSPQGGAQYF. The CDR3 DNA is TGCGCCAGCAGCCCCCAGGGTGGGGCCCAGTACTTC.

The gene calls are TRBV30 and TRBJ1-5; unclear D gene. This CDR3 has 17 amino acids. V dropped 4 bases and J dropped 2 bases, with 21 bases sitting between them. Germline CDR1 is GTSNPN and CDR2 is SVGIG (reference sequence). The CDR3 DNA reads TGTGCCTGGATGGTACCGGGATCAGGAGTGGGCAATCAGCCCCAGCATTTT. This sequence encodes CAWMVPGSGVGNQPQHF.

V gene TRBV18 combines with J gene TRBJ2-1, with D possibly being TRBD2 (5 bases). Trimming stripped 7 bases from V and 5 bases from J, with 12 bases between. The germline V gene has CDR1 KGHSH and CDR2 LQKENI. The CDR3 loop spans 13 amino acids. The CDR3 is CASCSGEHNEQFF. The CDR3, as DNA: TGTGCCAGCTGTTCCGGGGAACACAATGAGCAGTTCTTC.

V usage is TRBV29-1 and J usage is TRBJ2-1, with TRBD1 identical over 10 bases. Trimming at V came to 7 bases and at J to 6 bases, leaving 6 bases not matched to a gene. Germline V gene lookup returns CDR1 SQVTM and CDR2 ANQGSEA. This CDR3 contains 13 residues. CDR3 amino acids: CSAGTGVFNEQFF. The CDR3 DNA sequence: TGCAGCGCCGGGACAGGGGTCTTCAATGAGCAGTTCTTC.

CDR3 DNA: TGTGCCACCAGCAGAGATCCAGGGGGACACACCGGGGAGCTGTTTTTT. Protein product: CATSRDPGGHTGELFF. This chain joins TRBV15 and TRBJ2-2, with TRBD1 identical over 7 bases. CDR1 and CDR2 from the germline V gene are LNHNV and YYDKDF (reference sequence). CDR3 length: 16 amino acids. V gave up 0 bases and J gave up 3 bases; unmatched junction bases: 4.

This clone occurred once. The chain links TRBV18 to TRBJ2-2, with 8 bases that match TRBD1. J gave up 0 bases and V 4 bases, and 4 bases lay outside the gene matches. The length of the CDR3 is 16 residues. Germline V gene sequence: CDR1 KGHSH, CDR2 LQKENI. In nucleotides, the CDR3 is TGTGCCAGCTCACGGTTGGACAGGGCGAACACCGGGGAGCTGTTTTTT. Translated: CASSRLDRANTGELFF. Drawing the rest from reference TRBV18 and TRBJ2-2, the complete variable domain is NAGVMQNPRHLVRRRGQEARLRCSPMKGHSHVYWYRQLPEEGLKFMVYLQKENIIDESGMPKERFSAEFPKEGPSILRIQQVVRGDSAAYFCASSRLDRANTGELFFGEGSRLTVL.

This chain uses TRBV5-6 with TRBJ2-3; the D gene is possibly TRBD1 (5 bases). V lost 0 bases and J 2 bases, leaving 7 bases between the germline ends. The germline V gene has CDR1 SGHDT and CDR2 YYEEEE. This CDR3 contains 14 residues. As DNA, the CDR3 is TGTGCCAGCAGCTTGGCAGGGTACACAGATACGCAGTATTTT. Encoded protein: CASSLAGYTDTQYF.

This chain uses TRBV5-1 with TRBJ2-1; D unclear. The CDR3 consists of 13 residues. Trimming took off 5 bases at V and 9 bases at J, with 15 bases between the two ends. CDR1 and CDR2 from the germline V gene are SGHRS and YFSETQ. The CDR3 DNA follows: TGCGCCAGCAGTGGGCCCCGTGATTTTGAGCAGTTCTTC. Amino acid sequence: CASSGPRDFEQFF.

The chain combines TRBV12-3 or TRBV12-4 with TRBJ2-5, with D possibly TRBD1 on 5 matching bases. The CDR3 covers 13 residues. The V gene lost 3 bases and the J gene lost 5 bases, with 10 bases spanning the gap. This CDR3 reads CASSLDNHETQYF. CDR3 in DNA: TGTGCCAGCAGTTTGGACAATCACGAGACCCAGTACTTC.

The genes are TRBV19 and TRBJ1-4; TRBD1 matches at 9 bases. The CDR3 is 15 amino acids. Per germline, CDR1 LNHDA and CDR2 SQIVND (reference sequence). V lost 7 bases and J lost 7; bases outside the gene matches: 10. CDR3 coding DNA: TGTGCCAGTACCGAACAGGGGGCCCTTTTTGAAAAACTGTTTTTT. It encodes CASTEQGALFEKLFF. Combining the CDR3 with reference TRBV19 and TRBJ1-4 gives the whole variable domain DGGITQSPKYLFRKEGQNVTLSCEQNLNHDAMYWYRQDPGQGLRLIYYSQIVNDFQKGDIAEGYSVSREKKESFPLTVTSAQKNPTAFYLCASTEQGALFEKLFFGSGTQLSVL.

The chain employs TRBV6-4 and TRBJ1-6; tentative D call: TRBD1 (6 bases). CDR1 and CDR2 from the germline V gene are MRHNA and SNTAGT. V lost 5 bases and J 7 bases, leaving 12 bases between the germline ends. CDR3 length equals 14 residues. The DNA of the CDR3 is TGTGCCAGCAGTAGTCTACAGGGAAATTCACCCCTCCACTTT. The encoded protein is CASSSLQGNSPLHF.

The chain links TRBV15 to TRBJ1-3; 8 positions match TRBD1. The CDR3 sequence is 16 residues long. V dropped 0 bases and J dropped 4; count of bases not matched to a gene: 5. Germline assignment: CDR1 LNHNV and CDR2 YYDKDF (reference sequence). The DNA for the CDR3 is TGTGCCACCAGCAGAGAGACGACAGGGGTAGGAAACACCATATATTTT. It codes for CATSRETTGVGNTIYF.